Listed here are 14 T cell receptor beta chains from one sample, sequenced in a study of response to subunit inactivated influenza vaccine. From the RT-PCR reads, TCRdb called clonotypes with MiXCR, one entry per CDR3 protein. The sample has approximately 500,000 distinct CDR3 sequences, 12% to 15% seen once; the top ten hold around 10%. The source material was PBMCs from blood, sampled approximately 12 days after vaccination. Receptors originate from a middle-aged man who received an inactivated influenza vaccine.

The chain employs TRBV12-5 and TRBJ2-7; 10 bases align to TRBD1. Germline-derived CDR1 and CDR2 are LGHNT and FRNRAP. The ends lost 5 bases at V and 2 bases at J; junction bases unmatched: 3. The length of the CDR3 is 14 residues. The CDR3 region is CASGLGTGAYEQYF. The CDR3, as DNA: TGTGCTAGTGGTCTCGGGACAGGGGCCTACGAGCAGTACTTC.

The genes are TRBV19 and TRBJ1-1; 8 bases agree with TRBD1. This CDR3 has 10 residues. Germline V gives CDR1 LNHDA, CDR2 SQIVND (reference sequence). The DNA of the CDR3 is TGTGGCACAGGGGGCACTGAAGCTTTCTTT. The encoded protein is CGTGGTEAFF.

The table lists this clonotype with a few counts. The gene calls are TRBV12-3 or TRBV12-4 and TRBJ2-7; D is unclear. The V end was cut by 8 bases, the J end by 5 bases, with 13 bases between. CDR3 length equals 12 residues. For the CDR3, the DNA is TGTGCCAGCTGGGATATCGGCGACGAGCAGTACTTC. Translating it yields CASWDIGDEQYF.

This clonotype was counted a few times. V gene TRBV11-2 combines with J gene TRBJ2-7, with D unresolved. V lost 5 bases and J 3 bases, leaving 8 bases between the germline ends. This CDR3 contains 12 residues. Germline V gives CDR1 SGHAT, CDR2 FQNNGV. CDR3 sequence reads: CASSRWDYEQYF. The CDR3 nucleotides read TGTGCCAGCAGCCGATGGGACTACGAGCAGTACTTC.

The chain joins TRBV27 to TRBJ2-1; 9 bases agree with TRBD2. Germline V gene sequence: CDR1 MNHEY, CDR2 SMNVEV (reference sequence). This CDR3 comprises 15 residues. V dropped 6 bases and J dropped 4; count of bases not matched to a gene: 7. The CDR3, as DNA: TGTGCCAGCAGGGCGAGGACTAGCGAGTACAATGAGCAGTTCTTC. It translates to CASRARTSEYNEQFF.

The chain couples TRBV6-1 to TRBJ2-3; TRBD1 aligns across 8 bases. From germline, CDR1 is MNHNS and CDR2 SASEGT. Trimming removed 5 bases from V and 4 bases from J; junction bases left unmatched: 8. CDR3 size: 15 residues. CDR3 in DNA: TGTGCCAGCAGTAGACAGGGGATGACCGCAGATACGCAGTATTTT. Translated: CASSRQGMTADTQYF.

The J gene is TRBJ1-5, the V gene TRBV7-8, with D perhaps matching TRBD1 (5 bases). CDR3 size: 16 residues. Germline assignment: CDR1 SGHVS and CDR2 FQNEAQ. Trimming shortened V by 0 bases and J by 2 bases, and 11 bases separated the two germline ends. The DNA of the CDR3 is TGTGCCAGCAGCTTAGCCTCCAGGGTTGGCAATCAGCCCCAGCATTTT. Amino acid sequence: CASSLASRVGNQPQHF.

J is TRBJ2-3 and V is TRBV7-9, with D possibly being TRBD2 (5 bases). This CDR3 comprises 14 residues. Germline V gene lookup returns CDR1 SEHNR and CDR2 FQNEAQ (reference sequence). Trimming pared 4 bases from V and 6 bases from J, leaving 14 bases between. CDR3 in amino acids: CASSSPDRGDTQYF. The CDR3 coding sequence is TGTGCCAGCAGCTCCCCGGACCGCGGGGATACGCAGTATTTT.

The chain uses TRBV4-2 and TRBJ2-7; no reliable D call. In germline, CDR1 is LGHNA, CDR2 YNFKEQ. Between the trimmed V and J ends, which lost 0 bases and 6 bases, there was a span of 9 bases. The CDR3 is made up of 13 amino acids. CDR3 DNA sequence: TGTGCCAGCAGCCAAGATCCTAAGTTCGAGCAGTACTTC. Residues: CASSQDPKFEQYF.

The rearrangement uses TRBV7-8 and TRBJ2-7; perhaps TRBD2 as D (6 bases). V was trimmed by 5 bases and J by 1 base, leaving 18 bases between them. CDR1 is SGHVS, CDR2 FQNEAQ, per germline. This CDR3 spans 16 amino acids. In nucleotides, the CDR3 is TGTGCCAGCAGCAAAATCGGCGGCGGGACTTCCTACGAGCAGTACTTC. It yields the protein CASSKIGGGTSYEQYF.

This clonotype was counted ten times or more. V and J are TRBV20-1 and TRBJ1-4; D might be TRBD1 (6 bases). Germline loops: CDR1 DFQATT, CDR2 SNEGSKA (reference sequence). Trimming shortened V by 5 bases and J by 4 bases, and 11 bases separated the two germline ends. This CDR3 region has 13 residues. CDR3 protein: CSAGGTVNEKLFF. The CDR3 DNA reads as TGCAGTGCTGGGGGCACAGTTAATGAAAAACTGTTTTTT.

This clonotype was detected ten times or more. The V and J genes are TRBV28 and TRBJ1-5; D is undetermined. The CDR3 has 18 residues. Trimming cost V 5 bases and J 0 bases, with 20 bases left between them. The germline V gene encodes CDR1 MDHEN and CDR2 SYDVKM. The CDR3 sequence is CASSQSMGLGSSNQPQHF. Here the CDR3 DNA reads TGTGCCAGCAGTCAGTCTATGGGCCTAGGGAGTAGCAATCAGCCCCAGCATTTT.

The CDR3 loop reads CASIRTRDETQYF. The CDR3 DNA follows: TGTGCCAGCATCCGGACTAGGGATGAGACCCAGTACTTC. The genes are TRBV5-6 and TRBJ2-5, with TRBD2 matching 7 bases. The CDR3 runs 13 residues. CDR1 is SGHDT, CDR2 YYEEEE, per germline. J lost 5 bases, V lost 6 bases, and 7 bases had no gene match. Full variable domain (rest looked up from reference TRBV5-6 and TRBJ2-5): DAGVTQSPTHLIKTRGQQVTLRCSPKSGHDTVSWYQQALGQGPQFIFQYYEEEERQRGNFPDRFSGHQFPNYSSELNVNALLLGDSALYLCASIRTRDETQYFGPGTRLLVL.

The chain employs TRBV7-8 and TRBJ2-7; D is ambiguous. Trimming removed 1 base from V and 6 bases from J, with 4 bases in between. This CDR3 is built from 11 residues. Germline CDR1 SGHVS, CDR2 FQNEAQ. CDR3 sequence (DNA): TGTGCCAGCAGCTTAGTTCGCGAGCAGTACTTC. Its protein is CASSLVREQYF.